One TCR beta chain is described in this entry. The sample holds a few counts of this clone. There is no known antigen for this receptor. No base quality values were provided; no much bigger clone lies one nucleotide off. CDR1 SGHNT and CDR2 YYREEE are derived from the germline V gene (reference sequence). V was cut back by 0 bases and J by 3 bases, leaving a gap of 12 bases between them. From cysteine to phenylalanine, the CDR3 is 15 amino acids long. Of the read, only the CDR3 DNA is kept; its 45 bases are in frame from base 1. The sample originates from a study of CD8+ T cells in alopecia areata (dated by TCRdb to the late 2010s). General notes on the study: The treated patients took part in an open-label pilot trial in which moderate-to-severe alopecia areata was treated with oral tofacitinib at 5 to 10 mg twice daily. Tofacitinib was given for 6 to 18 months, followed by 6 months of follow-up off drug to assess delayed response and recurrence. Disease severity in treated patients was measured with the SALT score, which quantifies the percentage of affected scalp surface area. To study T cell clonal expansion in alopecia areata, the researchers applied high-throughput TCRbeta sequencing to both the C3H/HeJ mouse model and human patients. Human TCRbeta sequencing covered scalp tissue and sorted CD4+ and CD8+ peripheral blood T cells from patchy and totalis/universalis alopecia areata patients and healthy controls. Biopsies were taken from tofacitinib-treated patients at baseline and again at 4 and 24 weeks into treatment, and several of those patients also had a later scalp biopsy. Scalp clonality was compared across normal scalp (n=4), patchy alopecia areata scalp (n=8), and alopecia totalis/universalis scalp (n=8). RNA came from the PAXgene miRNA kit for fixed scalp, the miRNeasy kit for PBMCs, and the RNeasy kit for mouse skin. TCRbeta CDR3 regions were amplified by immunoSEQ multiplex PCR with 35 Vbeta forward and 13 Jbeta reverse primers. What the research found in general, with its limitations: Compared with mice, TCR sequences shared between patients were less clear, possibly partly because of HLA diversity across the patient population. With tofacitinib, both scalp clonality and the number of expanded CD8+ clones among the top 100 scalp clones went down significantly. Compared with normal scalp, lesional scalp, particularly in alopecia totalis/universalis, had higher clonality and more expanded CD8+ clones, which suggests antigenic drive. Because the treated cohort was small and had just a single nonresponder, larger studies are needed to establish links between baseline CD8+ expansion and response. Many expanded lesional clones persisted in scalp and blood during tofacitinib treatment, which may partly explain relapse after stopping treatment. Resident alphabeta T cells in normal human skin are also sequenced, complicating scalp TCR repertoire analysis, unlike mouse skin dominated by gammadelta T cells.

The sample's time point label, decoded: 24 weeks on oral tofacitinib. Taken with the paper, the label for treatment or condition translates to: oral pan-JAK inhibitor, 5-10 mg twice daily. From alopecia areata patients, peripheral blood was collected along with lesional scalp punch biopsies. After PBMCs were isolated by density centrifugation and stained for CD3, CD4 and CD8, a FACSAria was used to sort CD4+ and CD8+ T cells. The method was the immunoSEQ multiplex PCR assay. For TCR sequencing, RNA was extracted from every sample and reverse transcribed into cDNA to serve as template. First-strand cDNA was synthesized using SuperScript III with a 2:1 mix of oligo-dT and random hexamers. Amplification bias was assessed with a synthetic immune receptor repertoire, and residual bias was removed computationally. From the authors' description of their analysis: Raw reads were preprocessed for error removal, and CDR3 was defined according to IMGT conventions as running from the conserved cysteine to phenylalanine. To get clonality, Shannon entropy was normalized by log2 of the number of productive unique TCRs and the result was subtracted from 1. CD4 or CD8 identity of scalp clones was inferred by cross-referencing scalp TCRbeta sequences with sorted blood CD4 and CD8 repertoires. As stored in TCRdb, this immuneACCESS dataset retains in-frame rearrangements with V and J assigned. A fraction of the clones does not appear; measured against another copy, unresolved V genes explain less than half of the discrepancy, and the remainder lacks a known reason. V, J and clone size derive from that table, while D and trimming were established from the DNA sequence. This sample holds 150,000 to 250,000 clones; 55% to 75% were observed only once. 5.5% of the sample goes to the ten largest clones.

The TCR was taken from a human donor with alopecia areata. The sequence links TRBV5-4 to TRBJ2-5, with the D gene call left open. The sample consisted of CD4+ T cells sorted from blood, taken at week 24, from a patient treated with tofacitinib. The CDR3 in this case is CASSLEVGLEETQYF. The bases are TGTGCCAGCAGCTTGGAGGTGGGGTTGGAAGAGACCCAGTACTTC.